This T cell receptor beta chain derives from a study of OX40 agonist ivuxolimab in advanced cancers. Whole-study results and caveats: Dose levels from 0.1 to 3.0 mg/kg saw CD4+ and CD8+ blood T cells expand clonally by week 6.

The timepoints at which blood was sampled were baseline, cycle 4 day 1, and cycle 7 day 1. As to this clone: Its antigen remains unidentified.

The repertoire was sequenced with immunoSEQ multiplex PCR; TCRdb's copy has only in-frame clones and lacks some. The sample includes 70,000 to 100,000 clones, around four fifths seen only once; the top ten take around 1.1%. The CDR3 consists of 14 residues. CDR1 is LNHDA, CDR2 SQIVND, per germline (reference sequence). V shed 6 bases and J 8 bases; nucleotides not matched to a gene: 8. Sequencing used CD4+ or CD8+ T cells sorted from blood, obtained in a trial of the OX40 agonist ivuxolimab. The gene calls are TRBV19 and TRBJ1-2, with TRBD1 identical over 11 bases. This clonotype was sampled from an adult with an advanced solid tumor such as melanoma, head and neck, liver or kidney cancer. CDR3 coding DNA: TGTGCCAGTAGATACGGACAGGGGGCCTACGGCTACACCTTC. Amino acids: CASRYGQGAYGYTF.